This note documents a single T cell receptor (beta chain) sequence. The target of this receptor is not known. One base away there is no much larger clone; base qualities are not given. Using the deep immunoSEQ assay, TCR CDR3 regions were amplified from genomic DNA by multiplex PCR. Genomic DNA extracted from each cell subset was distributed evenly over all wells of several immunoSEQ 96-well plates, and each plate served as one replicate. For sorted subsets, 200 ng of genomic DNA, equivalent to around 31,000 T cell genomes, went into each replicate PCR. Purified libraries were measured with a Qubit 3.0 fluorometer, size-checked on a Bioanalyzer 2100, and measured again with the KAPA Library Quantification kit. Every immunoSEQ 96-well plate was sequenced on a separate single-read 150-cycle Illumina NextSeq 550 flow cell. The published analysis was carried out like this. Because only junctional sequences without quality scores were contained in the immunoSEQ output, filtering matching that applied to full-length reads could not be performed. To assign V/J genes and CDR3, sequences were annotated against IMGT germline references using PyIR, a Python wrapper for IgBLAST v1.9. Reads with weak V/J assignments (E-value above 1e-6), missing CDR3, stop codons, out-of-frame junctions, or ambiguous translated residues were removed. A V3J clonotype was defined by an identical inferred V gene, J gene, and CDR3 amino acid sequence. To compute the percentage overlap between repertoires, the number of shared unique clonotypes was divided by the size of the smaller repertoire. Repertoire richness was assessed with RTK rarefaction, the Chao1 estimator, and Recon v2.1 estimates of unobserved clonotypes. Generation probabilities were computed with OLGA for all TCRbeta clonotypes obtained by the gDNA method from several donors. In TCRdb, the immuneACCESS table is reduced to in-frame sequences with V and J assigned. These tables do not hold every clone; where another copy was compared, an unresolved V gene accounts for under half, and the others remain unexplained. V, J and clone size derive from that table, while D and trimming were established from the DNA sequence. The sample yields 550,000 to 800,000 clones; 90% were counted once. Of the sample, less than 40% is held by the ten largest clones.

The sample is drawn from a study of shared clonotypes between healthy human individuals (dated by TCRdb to about 2020). Describing the broader study: The cohort included a few men and a couple of women between 18 and 49 years of age. For each donor, three plates each were used for CD4 naive and CD4 memory, two plates were used for CD8 naive, and one plate was used for CD8 memory. To estimate repertoire size and how much clonotypes are shared between individuals, the study performed deep sequencing of blood TCR repertoires from 4 to 6 healthy adults. Each donor's leukapheresis produced roughly between roughly 0.9 and 9 billion PBMCs. Different laboratories and diverse techniques were used to prepare libraries and sequence TCR repertoires, to increase sequencing depth and limit assay-specific biases.

The donors were healthy, HIV-negative adults with no recently reported acute infections or vaccinations. All donors were Caucasian adults living in Nashville, Tennessee, USA. CD8 memory samples combined magnetically selected CD45RO+ cells with CCR7-negative CD45RA+ effector memory (TemRA) cells. After blood collection by leukapheresis, PBMCs were isolated using Ficoll-Histopaque density gradient centrifugation and then cryopreserved in the vapor phase of liquid nitrogen. Analytical flow cytometry was used to check the purity and quantity of each magnetically sorted T cell population. Genomic DNA was isolated from each sorted fraction and quantified by UV absorbance on a Nanodrop 2000c. Ends trimmed: V by 0 bases, J by 14 bases; bases unmatched to a gene: 13. CDR1 and CDR2, looked up from the germline V gene, are SGHAT and FQNNGV. From the cysteine up to the phenylalanine, the CDR3 has a length of 15 residues. CDR3 DNA is the only sequence kept; it has 45 bases, read in frame from the first base.

Broad study findings and their caveats: When several donors were compared, the shared fraction of clonotypes was roughly 5% for naive CD4, less than 4% for naive CD8, 2% to 2.5% for memory CD4, and around 0.37% for memory CD8. Clonotypes shared by all four sorted-subset donors showed higher generation probabilities than non-shared clonotypes. Sampling was limited to blood, and TCR repertoires in tissue likely differ from TCR repertoires in blood. Pairwise subsampling indicated that sequencing depth was expected to affect the degree of clonotype sharing among donors. Naive subsets generally had larger estimated clonotype richness than memory subsets did. Even with the large sequencing depth, rarefaction of the sorted-subset datasets indicated that sequencing was incomplete. The genetic and exposure-history diversity represented was limited by the small number of donors.

In this chain, TRBV11-2 is recombined with TRBJ1-1; 9 junctional bases match TRBD1. The receptor's source is a young man in good health. Some clones in this sample may be carry-over from other donors' samples. Source material: memory CD8+ T cells from PBMCs. Sample cell subset or site, as interpreted from the label and publication: CD45RO+ cells pooled with CCR7-negative TemRA cells. The CDR3 here reads CASSLDLRDRENGFF. The DNA is as follows: TGTGCCAGCAGCTTAGATCTCCGGGACAGGGAGAATGGATTCTTT.